This T cell receptor (beta chain) was identified during a study of PD-1 blockade in classical Hodgkin lymphoma. Overall study findings and caveats: Baseline TCR diversity was reportedly lower in newly diagnosed patients than in healthy donors. It was reported as lower still in relapsed/refractory patients.

Every patient relapsed after autologous stem cell transplantation, and brentuximab vedotin exposure varied. Researchers used magnetic negative selection to pull out pure CD4+ T cells from thawed PBMCs. This clone showed up just once. No antigen is known for it. Profiling relied on immunoSEQ multiplex PCR, and the TCRdb table lists in-frame clones only, not all of them. The table shows approximately 3,800 clones, with around 90% occurring only once. Material: CD4+ T cells from blood, obtained at baseline. The clonotype comes from a human donor with classical Hodgkin lymphoma.

CDR3 sequence: CAWSVLRGREQYF. Here the CDR3 DNA reads TGTGCCTGGAGTGTACTTAGAGGACGCGAGCAGTACTTC. The chain joins TRBV30 to TRBJ2-7; D gene unclear. Germline V lookup: CDR1 GTSNPN, CDR2 SVGIG (reference sequence). This CDR3 comprises 13 residues. Trimming left V 0 bases short and J 6 bases short, with 12 bases between.